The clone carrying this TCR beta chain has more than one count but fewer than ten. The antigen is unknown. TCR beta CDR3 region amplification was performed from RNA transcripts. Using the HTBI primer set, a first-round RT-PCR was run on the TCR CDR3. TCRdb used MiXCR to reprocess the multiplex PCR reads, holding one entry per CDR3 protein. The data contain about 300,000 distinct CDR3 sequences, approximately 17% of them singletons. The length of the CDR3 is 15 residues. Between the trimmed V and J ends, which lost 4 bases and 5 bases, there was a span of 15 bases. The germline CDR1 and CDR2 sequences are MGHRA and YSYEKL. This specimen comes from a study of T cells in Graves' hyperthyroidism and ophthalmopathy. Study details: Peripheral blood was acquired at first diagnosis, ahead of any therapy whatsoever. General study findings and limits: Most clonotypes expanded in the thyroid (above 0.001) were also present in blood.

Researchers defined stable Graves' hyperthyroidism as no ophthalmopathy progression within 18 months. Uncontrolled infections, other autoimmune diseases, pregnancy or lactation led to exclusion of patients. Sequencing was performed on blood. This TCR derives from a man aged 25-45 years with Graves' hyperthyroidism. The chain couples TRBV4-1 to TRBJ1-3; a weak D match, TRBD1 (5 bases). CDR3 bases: TGCGCCAGCAGCCCCTGGAGGACACTGAGAAACACCATATATTTT. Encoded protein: CASSPWRTLRNTIYF.